This T cell receptor beta chain was sequenced for a study of technical replicates of blood from a handful of donors. V dropped 10 bases and J dropped 7; count of bases not matched to a gene: 12. In germline, CDR1 is MNHEY, CDR2 SVGAGI. This CDR3 has 13 residues. Assay: immunoSEQ multiplex PCR; the TCRdb copy retains only in-frame clones and omits some. The sample lists 75,000 to 95,000 clones; approximately 94% were seen once. V usage is TRBV6-5 and J usage is TRBJ1-1; 7 nucleotides agree with TRBD1. This TCR came from a human donor in good health. Sequences were obtained from T cells isolated from PBMCs. CDR3 protein: CATRGGVSHEAFF. CDR3 nucleotide sequence: TGTGCCACCAGGGGGGGGGTAAGCCATGAAGCTTTCTTT.